Below are 24 T cell receptor beta chains sequenced from a single sample in a study of shared clonotypes between healthy human individuals. Naive CD8 populations comprised CD45RO-negative cells positively selected for CCR7, excluding terminally differentiated effector memory CD45RA+ cells. Assay used: immunoSEQ multiplex PCR; TCRdb lists only in-frame clones, some missing. The data contain about 2 million clones, around 96% of them singletons. Sequenced input: naive CD8+ T cells sorted from blood. The receptors here all came from a man aged 18 to 29 in good health.

V gene TRBV4-3 combines with J gene TRBJ2-1; unclear D gene. Trimming cost V 5 bases and J 10 bases, with 12 bases left between them. The CDR3 covers 12 residues. In germline, CDR1 is LGHNA, CDR2 YSLEER. CDR3 protein: CASSFSGGEQFF. The CDR3 coding sequence is TGCGCCAGCAGCTTCTCGGGCGGCGAGCAGTTCTTC.

In this sample, this clone turned up once. The chain is built from TRBV4-1 and TRBJ2-5, with TRBD1 as a possible D gene (6 bases). Germline V gene data show CDR1 as MGHRA and CDR2 as YSYEKL. The CDR3 runs 15 residues. V lost 3 bases and J lost 1, with 12 bases in between. The CDR3 loop is CASSQASGVQETQYF. The CDR3 nucleotides are TGCGCCAGCAGCCAGGCCTCAGGGGTCCAAGAGACCCAGTACTTC.

This chain links TRBV7-9 with TRBJ2-5; 9 positions agree with TRBD1. Germline CDR1 SEHNR, CDR2 FQNEAQ (reference sequence). This CDR3 is 18 amino acids long. Trimming took 5 bases from V and 0 from J; bases not matched to a gene: 13. In DNA, the CDR3 is TGTGCCAGCAGCACCTGGACAGGGGACACGGGGTACCAAGAGACCCAGTACTTC. Its protein product is CASSTWTGDTGYQETQYF.

The V gene is TRBV27, the J gene TRBJ1-2, with 7 positions matching TRBD1. Germline CDR1 is MNHEY and CDR2 is SMNVEV (reference sequence). Trimming at V came to 5 bases and at J to 8 bases, leaving 11 bases not matched to a gene. The CDR3 has 14 amino acids. In DNA form, the CDR3 reads TGTGCCAGCAGTCCGGGACAGCTTCGGGGAGGCTACACCTTC. This translates into CASSPGQLRGGYTF.

V usage is TRBV6-5 and J usage is TRBJ2-1, with D perhaps assigned TRBD1 or TRBD2 (5 bases each). Germline lookup yields CDR1 MNHEY and CDR2 SVGAGI. Deletions cut 5 bases from V and 3 bases from J, with 14 bases between. This CDR3 has 15 residues. The CDR3 region is CASSPQPGHYNEQFF. In DNA, the CDR3 is TGTGCCAGCAGTCCCCAGCCGGGGCACTACAATGAGCAGTTCTTC.

For this clone: This specimen includes other DNA sequences encoding the same CDR3. The chain joins TRBV27 to TRBJ2-5, with D perhaps matching TRBD1 (5 bases). This CDR3 comprises 14 residues. Germline V CDR1 and CDR2: MNHEY, SMNVEV (reference sequence). Trimming removed 6 bases from V and 0 bases from J, with 11 bases in between. CDR3 loop: CASSLLGDQETQYF. CDR3 bases: TGTGCCAGCAGCCTTTTAGGGGACCAAGAGACCCAGTACTTC.

V usage is TRBV2 and J usage is TRBJ2-5; D not resolved. The V end lost 2 bases, the J end lost 6 bases, and 10 bases lay between the germline ends. The germline gives CDR1 SNHLY, CDR2 FYNNEI. This CDR3 is built from 13 residues. CDR3 sequence (DNA): TGTGCCAGCAGTGAATATGGGGTTCAGACCCAGTACTTC. Its protein is CASSEYGVQTQYF.

This chain uses TRBV14 with TRBJ2-7, with 9 bases that match TRBD1. The germline CDR1 and CDR2 sequences are SGHDN and FVKESK. Trimming cost V 1 base and J 4 bases; bases outside gene matches: 5. CDR3 length: 15 amino acids. CDR3 nucleotides: TGTGCCAGCAGCCAAGCTGGGACAGGGCCGTACGAGCAGTACTTC. Amino acid sequence: CASSQAGTGPYEQYF.

The rearrangement uses TRBV30 and TRBJ1-4; possibly TRBD1 for D (5 bases). The CDR3 runs to 15 residues. Germline CDR1 and CDR2: GTSNPN and SVGIG (reference sequence). Trimming pared 1 base from V and 0 bases from J, leaving 9 bases between. CDR3 protein: CAWSELTATNEKLFF. CDR3 coding DNA: TGTGCCTGGAGTGAGTTGACAGCAACTAATGAAAAACTGTTTTTT.

J is TRBJ2-3 and V is TRBV5-1; TRBD2 aligns across 11 bases. The CDR3 length is 18 residues. In germline, CDR1 is SGHRS, CDR2 YFSETQ. V was clipped by 4 bases and J by 2 bases; unmatched bases: 12. CDR3 in amino acids: CASSRGTSGLNPTDTQYF. CDR3 DNA sequence: TGCGCCAGCAGCCGCGGGACTAGCGGTCTAAACCCCACAGATACGCAGTATTTT.

This clone was seen only a few times. V is TRBV19 and J is TRBJ2-7; D call uncertain. Trimming took off 6 bases at V and 1 base at J, with 10 bases between the two ends. Germline CDR1 and CDR2: LNHDA and SQIVND (reference sequence). CDR3 size: 13 residues. The CDR3 bases are TGTGCCAGTAGGCCTTTGGGTTCCTACGAGCAGTACTTC. This codes for CASRPLGSYEQYF.

The rearrangement uses TRBV19 and TRBJ1-4, with 9 bases aligning to TRBD1. Trimming cost V 2 bases and J 7 bases; bases outside gene matches: 5. Germline V gives CDR1 LNHDA, CDR2 SQIVND (reference sequence). The CDR3 runs 15 residues. CDR3 in DNA: TGTGCCAGTAGTATAAGGGACAGGGTGACTGAAAAACTGTTTTTT. Its protein is CASSIRDRVTEKLFF.

Concerning this clone: Additional DNA sequences in this sample encode the identical CDR3. V usage is TRBV28 and J usage is TRBJ1-1, with D possibly TRBD1 on 5 matching bases. V was clipped by 6 bases and J by 2 bases, with 10 bases between them. There are 13 residues in the CDR3. Germline loops: CDR1 MDHEN, CDR2 SYDVKM. CDR3 in amino acids: CASSLTVNTEAFF. The DNA of the CDR3 is TGTGCCAGCAGCCTGACAGTTAACACTGAAGCTTTCTTT.

The chain has TRBV11-2 and TRBJ2-3; the D is unclear. This CDR3 spans 14 amino acids. Germline loops: CDR1 SGHAT, CDR2 FQNNGV. V lost 5 bases, J lost 1 base, and 10 bases lay in between. CDR3 loop: CASSPDGGTDTQYF. Written as DNA, the CDR3 is TGTGCCAGCAGCCCGGATGGGGGCACAGATACGCAGTATTTT.

The J gene is TRBJ2-7, the V gene TRBV28; no clear D. Germline CDR1 and CDR2: MDHEN and SYDVKM. Deletions cut 6 bases from V and 4 bases from J, with 10 bases between. The CDR3 is made up of 12 amino acids. CDR3 amino acids: CASSFGRYEQYF. The CDR3 nucleotides are TGTGCCAGCAGCTTCGGCCGATACGAGCAGTACTTC.

This chain joins TRBV4-1 and TRBJ2-6; D ambiguous. CDR3 size: 14 residues. With 4 bases removed from V and 4 bases from J, the gap between germline ends came to 8 bases. Per germline, CDR1 MGHRA and CDR2 YSYEKL. The CDR3 coding sequence is TGCGCCAGCAGCCCAAGTACAGGGGCCAACGTCCTGACTTTC. The encoded protein is CASSPSTGANVLTF.

This clone was detected only a few times. J is TRBJ2-2 and V is TRBV7-9; 9 nucleotides align to TRBD1. Germline V gene sequence: CDR1 SEHNR, CDR2 FQNEAQ (reference sequence). After removal of 6 bases from V and 9 bases from J, the junction contained 14 bases not matched to a gene. The CDR3 covers 16 residues. CDR3 sequence reads: CASSHARTGVVRELFF. In nucleotides, the CDR3 is TGTGCCAGCAGTCATGCAAGGACAGGGGTCGTCCGGGAGCTGTTTTTT.

The rearrangement joins TRBV15 to TRBJ2-7; the match to TRBD1 covers 7 bases. There are 16 residues in the CDR3. Germline V CDR1 and CDR2: LNHNV, YYDKDF (reference sequence). The ends lost 2 bases at V and 0 bases at J; junction bases unmatched: 7. The CDR3 protein is CATSRTDRILSYEQYF. Here the CDR3 DNA reads TGTGCCACCAGCAGAACGGACAGGATCCTCTCCTACGAGCAGTACTTC.

The chain couples TRBV6-1 to TRBJ2-7, with D perhaps matching TRBD1 (6 bases). Trimming left V 4 bases short and J 3 bases short, with 16 bases between. CDR3 length: 15 residues. Germline CDR1 and CDR2: MNHNS and SASEGT. CDR3 loop: CASSVSGQLYYEQYF. CDR3 DNA: TGTGCCAGCAGTGTCTCAGGACAGCTATACTACGAGCAGTACTTC.

The chain couples TRBV19 to TRBJ2-1; TRBD2 is a possible D gene (5 bases). CDR1 and CDR2 from the germline V gene are LNHDA and SQIVND (reference sequence). The CDR3 sequence is 17 residues long. The V and J ends lost 0 bases and 8 bases respectively, with 20 bases between them. The chain's CDR3 is CASSIDLWLAAEDEQFF. CDR3 bases: TGTGCCAGTAGTATAGATCTCTGGCTAGCTGCCGAGGATGAGCAGTTCTTC.

The V and J genes are TRBV4-1 and TRBJ2-1; 9 nucleotides match TRBD1. Germline V gives CDR1 MGHRA, CDR2 YSYEKL. Trimming at V came to 9 bases and at J to 7 bases, leaving 7 bases not matched to a gene. The CDR3 spans 13 residues. This chain's CDR3 is CASGQGTINEQFF. The CDR3 DNA is TGCGCCAGTGGACAGGGGACGATAAATGAGCAGTTCTTC.

The gene calls are TRBV13 and TRBJ1-1; D gene ambiguous. V was pared by 5 bases and J by 1 base, with 11 bases between. This CDR3 comprises 14 residues. Germline CDR1 reads PRHDT; CDR2 reads FYEKMQ (reference sequence). CDR3 sequence (DNA): TGTGCCAGCAGCCCGCGGACCCCGAACACTGAAGCTTTCTTT. Its translation: CASSPRTPNTEAFF.

The V call is TRBV9, the J call TRBJ2-3, with 12 bases matching TRBD2. Trimming removed 5 bases from V and 2 bases from J; junction bases left unmatched: 12. The length of the CDR3 is 18 residues. The germline V gene encodes CDR1 SGDLS and CDR2 YYNGEE. CDR3 sequence reads: CASSDNPGLAGSTDTQYF. The CDR3 DNA reads TGTGCCAGCAGTGATAATCCGGGACTAGCGGGTTCCACAGATACGCAGTATTTT.

V is TRBV7-6 and J is TRBJ2-7, with 12 positions matching TRBD2. Germline CDR1 SGHVS, CDR2 FNYEAQ. The trim removed 5 bases at V and 6 bases at J, leaving 8 bases unmatched. CDR3 length: 15 residues. The CDR3 spells CASSRGVGLAGEQYF. The CDR3 DNA follows: TGTGCCAGCAGCAGAGGAGTGGGACTAGCGGGCGAGCAGTACTTC.